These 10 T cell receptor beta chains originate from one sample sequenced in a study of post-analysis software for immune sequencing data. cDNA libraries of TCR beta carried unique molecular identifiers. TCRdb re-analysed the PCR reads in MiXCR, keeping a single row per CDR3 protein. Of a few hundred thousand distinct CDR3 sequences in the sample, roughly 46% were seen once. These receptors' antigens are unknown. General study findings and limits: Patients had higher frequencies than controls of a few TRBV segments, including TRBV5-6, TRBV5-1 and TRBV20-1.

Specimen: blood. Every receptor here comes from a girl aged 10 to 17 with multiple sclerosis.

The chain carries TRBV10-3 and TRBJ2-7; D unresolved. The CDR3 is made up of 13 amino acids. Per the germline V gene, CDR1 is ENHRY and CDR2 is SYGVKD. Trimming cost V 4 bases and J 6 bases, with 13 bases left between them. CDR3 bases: TGTGCCATCAGTGTAAGGGAACGCAGCGAGCAGTACTTC. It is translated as CAISVRERSEQYF.

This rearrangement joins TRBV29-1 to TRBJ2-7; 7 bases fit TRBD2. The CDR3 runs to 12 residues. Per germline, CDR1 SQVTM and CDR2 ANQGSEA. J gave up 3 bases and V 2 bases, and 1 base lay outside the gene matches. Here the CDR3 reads CSVELADYEQYF. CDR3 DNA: TGCAGCGTTGAACTAGCGGACTACGAGCAGTACTTC.

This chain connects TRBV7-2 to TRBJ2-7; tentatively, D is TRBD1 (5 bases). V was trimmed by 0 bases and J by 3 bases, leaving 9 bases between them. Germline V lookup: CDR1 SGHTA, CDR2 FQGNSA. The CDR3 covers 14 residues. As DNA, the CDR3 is TGTGCCAGCAGCTTAGCGATGACAGTCTACGAGCAGTACTTC. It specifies CASSLAMTVYEQYF.

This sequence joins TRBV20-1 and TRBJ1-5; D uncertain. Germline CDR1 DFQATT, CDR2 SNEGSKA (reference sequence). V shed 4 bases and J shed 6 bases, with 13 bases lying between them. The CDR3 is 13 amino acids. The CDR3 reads CSAIPGAGQPQHF. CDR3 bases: TGCAGTGCTATCCCGGGAGCCGGTCAGCCCCAGCATTTT.

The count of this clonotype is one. CDR3 sequence: CASRGTGTGELFF. CDR3 coding DNA: TGTGCCAGTAGGGGGACAGGCACCGGGGAGCTGTTTTTT. The gene calls are TRBV19 and TRBJ2-2; 8 bases align to TRBD1. The CDR3 totals 13 residues. In germline, CDR1 is LNHDA, CDR2 SQIVND (reference sequence). The junction had 1 base not matched to a gene; V was cut back by 6 bases and J by 4 bases.

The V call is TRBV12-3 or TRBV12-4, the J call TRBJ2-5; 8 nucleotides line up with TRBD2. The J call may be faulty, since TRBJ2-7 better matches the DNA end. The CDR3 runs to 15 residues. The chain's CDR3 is CASSPRATSGYEQYF. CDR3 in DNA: TGTGCCAGCAGTCCTAGGGCCACTAGCGGCTACGAGCAGTACTTC.

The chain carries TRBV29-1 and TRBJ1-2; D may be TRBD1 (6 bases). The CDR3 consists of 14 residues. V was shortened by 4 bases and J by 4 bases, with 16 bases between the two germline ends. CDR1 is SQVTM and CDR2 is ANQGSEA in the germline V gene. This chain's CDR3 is CSVGSRDTTYGYTF. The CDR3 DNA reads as TGCAGCGTTGGATCTCGGGACACCACCTATGGCTACACCTTC.

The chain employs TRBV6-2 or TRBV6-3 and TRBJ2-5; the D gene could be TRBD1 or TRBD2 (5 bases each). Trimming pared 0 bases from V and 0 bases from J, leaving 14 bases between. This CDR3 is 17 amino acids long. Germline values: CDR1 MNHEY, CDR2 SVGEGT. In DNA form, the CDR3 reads TGTGCCAGCAGTTACTCGAGGGGCCAAATATACCAAGAGACCCAGTACTTC. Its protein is CASSYSRGQIYQETQYF.

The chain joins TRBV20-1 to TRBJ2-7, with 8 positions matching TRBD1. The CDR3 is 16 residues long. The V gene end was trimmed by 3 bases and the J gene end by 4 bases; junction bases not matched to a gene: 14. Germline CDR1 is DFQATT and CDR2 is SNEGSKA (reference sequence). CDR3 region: CSARDLSPGQVYEQYF. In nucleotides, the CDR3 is TGCAGTGCTAGGGATCTTTCCCCGGGACAGGTTTACGAGCAGTACTTC.

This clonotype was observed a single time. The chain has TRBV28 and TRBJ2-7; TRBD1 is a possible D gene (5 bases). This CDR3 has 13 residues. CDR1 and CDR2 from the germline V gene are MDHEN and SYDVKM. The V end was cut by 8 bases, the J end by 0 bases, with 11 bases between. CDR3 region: CASQTGYSYEQYF. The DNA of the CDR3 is TGTGCCAGCCAAACAGGCTACTCCTACGAGCAGTACTTC. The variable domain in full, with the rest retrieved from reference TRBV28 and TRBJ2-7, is DVKVTQSSRYLVKRTGEKVFLECVQDMDHENMFWYRQDPGLGLRLIYFSYDVKMKEKGDIPEGYSVSREKKERFSLILESASTNQTSMYLCASQTGYSYEQYFGPGTRLTVT.